The 5 T cell receptor beta chains in this list originate from one sample, sequenced in a study of OX40 agonist ivuxolimab in advanced cancers. Data came from immunoSEQ multiplex PCR; TCRdb stores just in-frame clones and leaves some out. The table includes over 95,000 clones, roughly 89% detected once. The sequencing used CD4+ or CD8+ T cells sorted from blood, collected in a trial of the OX40 agonist ivuxolimab. Every receptor here comes from an adult with an advanced solid tumor such as melanoma, head and neck, liver or kidney cancer.

The genes are TRBV7-2 and TRBJ1-2; a possible D gene is TRBD1 (6 bases). Germline CDR1 is SGHTA and CDR2 is FQGNSA. V lost 5 bases and J 8 bases, leaving 15 bases between the germline ends. The CDR3 has 13 residues. For the CDR3, the DNA is TGTGCCAGCAGCCCGGGACAATCAGGCGGCTACACCTTC. Its translation is CASSPGQSGGYTF. Full variable domain (outside the CDR3, taken from reference TRBV7-2 and TRBJ1-2): GAGVSQSPSNKVTEKGKDVELRCDPISGHTALYWYRQSLGQGLEFLIYFQGNSAPDKSGLPSDRFSAERTGGSVSTLTIQRTQQEDSAVYLCASSPGQSGGYTFGSGTRLTVV.

The rearrangement uses TRBV28 and TRBJ2-7; D is possibly TRBD2 (7 bases). V was clipped by 3 bases and J by 5 bases, with 11 bases between them. This CDR3 comprises 13 residues. CDR1 is MDHEN, CDR2 SYDVKM, per germline. The chain's CDR3 is CASSLGGRDEQYF. CDR3 DNA sequence: TGTGCCAGCAGTTTGGGGGGGCGAGACGAGCAGTACTTC.

The V call is TRBV7-2, the J call TRBJ1-5; TRBD1 matches at 10 bases. The CDR3 totals 13 residues. CDR1 and CDR2 from the germline V gene are SGHTA and FQGNSA. V was pared by 6 bases and J by 6 bases, with 2 bases of the junction left unmatched. Here the CDR3 reads CASRGTGVQPQHF. The CDR3 DNA reads TGTGCCAGCAGGGGGACAGGGGTTCAGCCCCAGCATTTT.

The CDR3 DNA follows: TGCGCCAGCAGCTTGGCCCCAGGGCCGGGCGGCTACACCTTC. Translation gives CASSLAPGPGGYTF. The rearrangement joins TRBV5-1 to TRBJ1-2, with TRBD1 as a possible D gene (5 bases). This CDR3 has 14 amino acids. CDR1 is SGHRS and CDR2 is YFSETQ in the germline V gene. Trimming left V 0 bases short and J 8 bases short, with 14 bases between. Together with reference TRBV5-1 and TRBJ1-2, the CDR3 gives the full variable domain: KAGVTQTPRYLIKTRGQQVTLSCSPISGHRSVSWYQQTPGQGLQFLFEYFSETQRNKGNFPGRFSGRQFSNSRSEMNVSTLELGDSALYLCASSLAPGPGGYTFGSGTRLTVV.

The V call is TRBV7-9, the J call TRBJ2-7; D is uncertain. The CDR3 loop spans 11 amino acids. Germline CDR1 reads SEHNR; CDR2 reads FQNEAQ (reference sequence). Trimming left V 3 bases short and J 6 bases short, with 6 bases between. CDR3 sequence (DNA): TGTGCCAGCAGCTTTTCAGCCGAGCAGTACTTC. It yields the protein CASSFSAEQYF.